The 13 T cell receptor beta chains below were found in one sample sequenced in a study of blood T cell repertoires in COVID-19 (dated by TCRdb to about 2020). Library construction relied on the immunoSEQ multiplex PCR assay. TCRdb stores this immuneACCESS table with in-frame sequences only. Part of the clones is absent; in the studies checked, under half of the shortfall reflects unresolved V genes, and no reason is known for the rest. This sample lists roughly 220,000 clones; about 87% were detected once. Of the sample, under 3% is held by the ten largest clones. The source material was PBMCs or T cells enriched from blood (not recorded which). Receptor source: a woman aged 25 to 45 who had recovered from COVID-19.

In nucleotides, the CDR3 is TGTGCCAGCAGCCCGTGGCAGGGGGAGGAGAGGTACACCTTC. Translation: CASSPWQGEERYTF. V and J are TRBV5-4 and TRBJ1-2; 7 bases are shared with TRBD1. CDR3 length: 14 amino acids. V shed 4 bases and J 11 bases; nucleotides not matched to a gene: 14. Germline V CDR1 and CDR2: SGHNT, YYREEE (reference sequence).

The chain carries TRBV7-2 and TRBJ2-1, with 9 bases that match TRBD1. Germline V gene sequence: CDR1 SGHTA, CDR2 FQGNSA. Trimming removed 5 bases from V and 4 bases from J; junction bases left unmatched: 6. The CDR3 contains 15 residues. CDR3 sequence (DNA): TGTGCCAGCAGCGCCCGACAGGGGGGATACAATGAGCAGTTCTTC. Protein: CASSARQGGYNEQFF.

This sequence joins TRBV10-2 and TRBJ2-5; 9 nucleotides agree with TRBD2. This CDR3 spans 15 amino acids. The V gene's germline CDR1 is WSHSY and CDR2 SAAADI. The ends lost 8 bases at V and 5 bases at J; junction bases unmatched: 12. The CDR3 sequence is CASVGRAGGRETQYF. The CDR3 coding sequence is TGCGCCAGCGTAGGTCGAGCGGGGGGTCGGGAGACCCAGTACTTC.

The chain is built from TRBV9 and TRBJ2-7, with D possibly matching TRBD1 (6 bases). V shed 0 bases and J shed 4 bases, with 17 bases lying between them. This CDR3 contains 16 residues. Germline V gene lookup returns CDR1 SGDLS and CDR2 YYNGEE. The CDR3 coding sequence is TGTGCCAGCAGCGTAGAGGCCGGGACACTAGATTACGAGCAGTACTTC. Encoded protein: CASSVEAGTLDYEQYF.

The chain joins TRBV18 to TRBJ1-2, with a possible D match to TRBD1 (5 bases). This CDR3 contains 11 residues. In germline, CDR1 is KGHSH, CDR2 LQKENI. V was trimmed by 6 bases and J by 8 bases, leaving 10 bases between them. CDR3 DNA: TGTGCCAGCTCCCGGGGGGTAGGCTACACCTTC. Amino acid sequence: CASSRGVGYTF.

This chain joins TRBV5-8 and TRBJ1-6, with 11 bases aligning to TRBD1. Germline V gene data show CDR1 as SGHTS and CDR2 as YDEGEE. The J segment lost 3 bases and the V segment lost 4 bases, leaving 6 bases of the junction unmatched. The CDR3 covers 17 residues. CDR3 coding DNA: TGTGCCAGCAGCCCCTGGACAGGGGGCGACTATAATTCACCCCTCCACTTT. Residues: CASSPWTGGDYNSPLHF.

With respect to this clone: The junction departs from germline at one end; a sequencing error may be responsible. The rearrangement joins TRBV4-2 to TRBJ2-3; TRBD2 might be the D (7 bases). CDR1 LGHNA and CDR2 YNFKEQ come from the germline V gene. The CDR3 is made up of 15 amino acids. DNA of the CDR3: TGTGCCAGCAGCCAAGGGGGGGGCAGCACGGATACGCAGTATTTT. Its protein is CASSQGGGSTDTQYF.

The V and J genes are TRBV4-2 and TRBJ1-2, with 7 nucleotides matching TRBD1. The CDR3 covers 16 residues. Germline V gene data show CDR1 as LGHNA and CDR2 as YNFKEQ. Losses at the gene ends were 1 base for V and 6 bases for J; bases not matched to a gene: 11. The CDR3 DNA reads TGTGCCAGCAGCCAAGGCGAGGGGGCGAGGGTAAATGGCTACACCTTC. Protein sequence: CASSQGEGARVNGYTF.

CDR3 loop: CSVGDRVLGYTF. CDR3 nucleotide sequence: TGCAGCGTGGGGGACAGGGTCTTGGGCTACACCTTC. This chain links TRBV29-1 with TRBJ1-2; TRBD1 matches 9 bases. CDR3 length equals 12 residues. V was clipped by 6 bases and J by 8 bases; unmatched bases: 7. Germline CDR1 and CDR2: SQVTM and ANQGSEA.

This clone showed up just once. The gene calls are TRBV4-1 and TRBJ1-2; D not resolved. V was cut by 4 bases and J by 6 bases, with 18 bases left in between. CDR1 and CDR2 (germline): MGHRA, YSYEKL. The CDR3 sequence is 15 residues long. The CDR3 DNA sequence: TGCGCCAGCAGCCTCATCCTCCGGGGAACAAATGGCTACACCTTC. It translates to CASSLILRGTNGYTF.

The chain is built from TRBV4-1 and TRBJ2-3; 13 nucleotides align to TRBD2. Germline V gives CDR1 MGHRA, CDR2 YSYEKL. After removal of 6 bases from V and 8 bases from J, the junction contained 11 bases not matched to a gene. The CDR3 runs 16 residues. The CDR3: CASRVTSGGAVGTQYF. Written as DNA, the CDR3 is TGCGCCAGCAGGGTCACTAGCGGGGGGGCCGTAGGTACGCAGTATTTT.

This chain links TRBV3-1 (or the pseudogene TRBV3-2) with TRBJ1-4; maybe TRBD1 (5 bases). CDR1 and CDR2 (germline): LGHDT, YNNKEL (reference sequence). Trimming stripped 4 bases from V and 3 bases from J, with 21 bases between. The CDR3 is 18 amino acids. The CDR3 spells CASSLRAGWGESNEKLFF. The CDR3 nucleotides are TGTGCCAGCAGCCTTAGGGCAGGATGGGGCGAGTCTAATGAAAAACTGTTTTTT.

This chain connects TRBV4-3 to TRBJ2-3; 14 bases match TRBD2. The V segment lost 4 bases and the J segment 4 bases; nucleotides outside the gene matches: 1. Germline V lookup: CDR1 LGHNA, CDR2 YSLEER. CDR3 size: 15 residues. DNA of the CDR3: TGCGCCAGCAGCCCGACTAGCGGGGGGGCAGATACGCAGTATTTT. Encoded protein: CASSPTSGGADTQYF.